This TCR beta chain was captured by sequencing in a study of cytomegalovirus exposure and HLA in healthy donors. To note about this clone: Its matching antigen is unknown.

General study points: Several V segments, TRBV6-2 and TRBV6-3 among them, could not be told apart and were dropped.

Between the trimmed V and J ends, which lost 4 bases and 5 bases, there was a span of 17 bases. Per germline, CDR1 SEHNR and CDR2 FQNEAQ (reference sequence). The CDR3 loop spans 15 amino acids. Vbeta (60) and Jbeta (13) primers were used in the PCR. Measured with immunoSEQ multiplex PCR; TCRdb has only the in-frame clones, and not every one. The sample contains about 83,000 clones, roughly 79% of which appear only once. The source of this sequence is a man aged 18 to 30 in good health and CMV-seropositive. The material sequenced was PBMCs. V gene TRBV7-9 combines with J gene TRBJ1-1, with D uncertain. CDR3 residues: CASSSKVFERTEAFF. DNA for the CDR3: TGTGCCAGCAGCTCTAAGGTGTTCGAGAGGACTGAAGCTTTCTTT.